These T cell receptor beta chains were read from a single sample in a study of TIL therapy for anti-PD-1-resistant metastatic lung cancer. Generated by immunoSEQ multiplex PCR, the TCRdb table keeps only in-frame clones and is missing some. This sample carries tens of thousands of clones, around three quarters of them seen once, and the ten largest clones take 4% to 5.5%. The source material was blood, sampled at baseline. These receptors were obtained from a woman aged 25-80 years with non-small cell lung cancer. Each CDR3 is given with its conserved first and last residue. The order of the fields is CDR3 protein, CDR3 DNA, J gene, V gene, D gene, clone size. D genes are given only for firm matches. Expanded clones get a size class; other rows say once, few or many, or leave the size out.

CDR3aa: CASSFDRANTEAFF
CDR3nt: TGTGCCAGCAGCTTCGACAGGGCGAACACTGAAGCTTTCTTT
j_gene: TRBJ1-1
v_gene: TRBV7-8
d_gene: TRBD1
abundance: -

CDR3aa: CASSRLADASYEQYF
CDR3nt: TGTGCCAGCAGCAGACTAGCGGATGCTTCCTACGAGCAGTACTTC
j_gene: TRBJ2-7
v_gene: TRBV6-5
d_gene: TRBD2
abundance: few

CDR3aa: CASSLAEERNSPLHF
CDR3nt: TGTGCCAGCAGTCTGGCCGAGGAGAGGAATTCACCCCTCCACTTT
j_gene: TRBJ1-6
v_gene: TRBV6-5
d_gene: -
abundance: -

CDR3aa: CASSVGAGQGYEQYF
CDR3nt: TGTGCCAGCAGCGTAGGCGCCGGACAGGGCTACGAGCAGTACTTC
j_gene: TRBJ2-7
v_gene: TRBV9
d_gene: TRBD1
abundance: -

CDR3aa: CASSSGTGLSGNTIYF
CDR3nt: TGTGCCAGCAGTTCCGGGACAGGGCTCTCTGGAAACACCATATATTTT
j_gene: TRBJ1-3
v_gene: TRBV7-6
d_gene: TRBD1
abundance: -

CDR3aa: CASSESGQARNSPLHF
CDR3nt: TGTGCCAGCAGCGAGTCAGGACAGGCTCGGAATTCACCCCTCCACTTT
j_gene: TRBJ1-6
v_gene: TRBV2
d_gene: TRBD1
abundance: -

CDR3aa: CASSASPRTEAFF
CDR3nt: TGTGCCAGCAGTGCCTCTCCACGGACTGAAGCTTTCTTT
j_gene: TRBJ1-1
v_gene: TRBV6-4
d_gene: -
abundance: -

CDR3aa: CASSPRQLSYGYTF
CDR3nt: TGTGCCAGCTCACCGAGACAGTTGTCCTATGGCTACACCTTC
j_gene: TRBJ1-2
v_gene: TRBV18
d_gene: -
abundance: once

CDR3aa: CASSLAPSRAQYF
CDR3nt: TGTGCCAGCAGCTTAGCCCCGTCTCGGGCCCAGTACTTC
j_gene: TRBJ2-5
v_gene: TRBV7-9
d_gene: -
abundance: -

CDR3aa: CASSLTGFNTEAFF
CDR3nt: TGTGCCAGCAGCTTAACTGGTTTTAACACTGAAGCTTTCTTT
j_gene: TRBJ1-1
v_gene: TRBV7-8
d_gene: -
abundance: -

CDR3aa: CASRAQGQGNGYTF
CDR3nt: TGTGCCAGCAGAGCCCAGGGTCAGGGGAATGGCTACACCTTC
j_gene: TRBJ1-2
v_gene: TRBV28
d_gene: -
abundance: -

CDR3aa: CASSGGGGGGELFF
CDR3nt: TGTGCCAGCAGCGGCGGGGGAGGCGGCGGGGAGCTGTTTTTT
j_gene: TRBJ2-2
v_gene: TRBV9
d_gene: TRBD2
abundance: few

CDR3aa: CASSVSPKGNQPQHF
CDR3nt: TGTGCCAGCAGTGTATCTCCAAAGGGCAATCAGCCCCAGCATTTT
j_gene: TRBJ1-5
v_gene: TRBV2
d_gene: -
abundance: -

CDR3aa: CASSDSYEQYF
CDR3nt: TGTGCCAGCAGTGATAGCTACGAGCAGTACTTC
j_gene: TRBJ2-7
v_gene: TRBV28
d_gene: -
abundance: few

CDR3aa: CATTGQGSGGEKLFF
CDR3nt: TGTGCCACAACGGGACAGGGTTCGGGAGGTGAAAAACTGTTTTTT
j_gene: TRBJ1-4
v_gene: TRBV5-4
d_gene: TRBD1
abundance: -

CDR3aa: CASSGTGIDEAFF
CDR3nt: TGCGCCAGCTCCGGGACAGGGATCGATGAAGCTTTCTTT
j_gene: TRBJ1-1
v_gene: TRBV10-1
d_gene: TRBD1
abundance: few

CDR3aa: CASSQDFAGARFYGYTF
CDR3nt: TGTGCCAGCAGCCAAGATTTCGCCGGGGCGCGATTCTATGGCTACACCTTC
j_gene: TRBJ1-2
v_gene: TRBV5-4
d_gene: -
abundance: -

CDR3aa: CASSDKGQPQHF
CDR3nt: TGTGCCAGCAGTGACAAGGGGCAGCCCCAGCATTTT
j_gene: TRBJ1-5
v_gene: TRBV2
d_gene: -
abundance: -

CDR3aa: CASSLQTTNEKLFF
CDR3nt: TGTGCCAGCAGCTTACAAACAACTAATGAAAAACTGTTTTTT
j_gene: TRBJ1-4
v_gene: TRBV5-6
d_gene: -
abundance: -

CDR3aa: CASSTGLAGVTDTQYF
CDR3nt: TGTGCCAGCAGCACGGGACTAGCGGGGGTCACAGATACGCAGTATTTT
j_gene: TRBJ2-3
v_gene: TRBV7-9
d_gene: TRBD2
abundance: -